This TCR beta chain is from a study of shared clonotypes between healthy human individuals. Study conclusions and caveats: What rarefaction showed was incomplete sorted-subset sequencing despite large depth.

This was a deep-level run. TCRdb's table, derived via immunoSEQ multiplex PCR, lists solely in-frame clones and lacks some. The data hold roughly 2.2 million clones, with about 90% observed a single time. Remarks on this clone: No antigen is known for it.

The CDR3 is 15 residues long. CDR1 and CDR2 from the germline V gene are MDHEN and SYDVKM. Trimming shortened V by 8 bases and J by 2 bases, and 17 bases separated the two germline ends. Participating donors were healthy, HIV-negative adults free of recent acute infections or vaccinations. The authors divided CD4+ cells into CD45RA+ naive and CD45RA-negative memory subsets. The TCR was taken from a man aged 18 to 35 in good health. Some clones in this sample may be carry-over from other donors' samples. This rearrangement joins TRBV28 to TRBJ2-3, with D possibly called TRBD1 or TRBD2 (5 bases each). Sequenced input: naive CD4+ T cells from PBMCs. Subset given: CD45RA+ positively selected. In DNA form, the CDR3 reads TGTGCCAGCCGGAGATTTCTGGGGACCACAGATACGCAGTATTTT. Amino acid sequence: CASRRFLGTTDTQYF.